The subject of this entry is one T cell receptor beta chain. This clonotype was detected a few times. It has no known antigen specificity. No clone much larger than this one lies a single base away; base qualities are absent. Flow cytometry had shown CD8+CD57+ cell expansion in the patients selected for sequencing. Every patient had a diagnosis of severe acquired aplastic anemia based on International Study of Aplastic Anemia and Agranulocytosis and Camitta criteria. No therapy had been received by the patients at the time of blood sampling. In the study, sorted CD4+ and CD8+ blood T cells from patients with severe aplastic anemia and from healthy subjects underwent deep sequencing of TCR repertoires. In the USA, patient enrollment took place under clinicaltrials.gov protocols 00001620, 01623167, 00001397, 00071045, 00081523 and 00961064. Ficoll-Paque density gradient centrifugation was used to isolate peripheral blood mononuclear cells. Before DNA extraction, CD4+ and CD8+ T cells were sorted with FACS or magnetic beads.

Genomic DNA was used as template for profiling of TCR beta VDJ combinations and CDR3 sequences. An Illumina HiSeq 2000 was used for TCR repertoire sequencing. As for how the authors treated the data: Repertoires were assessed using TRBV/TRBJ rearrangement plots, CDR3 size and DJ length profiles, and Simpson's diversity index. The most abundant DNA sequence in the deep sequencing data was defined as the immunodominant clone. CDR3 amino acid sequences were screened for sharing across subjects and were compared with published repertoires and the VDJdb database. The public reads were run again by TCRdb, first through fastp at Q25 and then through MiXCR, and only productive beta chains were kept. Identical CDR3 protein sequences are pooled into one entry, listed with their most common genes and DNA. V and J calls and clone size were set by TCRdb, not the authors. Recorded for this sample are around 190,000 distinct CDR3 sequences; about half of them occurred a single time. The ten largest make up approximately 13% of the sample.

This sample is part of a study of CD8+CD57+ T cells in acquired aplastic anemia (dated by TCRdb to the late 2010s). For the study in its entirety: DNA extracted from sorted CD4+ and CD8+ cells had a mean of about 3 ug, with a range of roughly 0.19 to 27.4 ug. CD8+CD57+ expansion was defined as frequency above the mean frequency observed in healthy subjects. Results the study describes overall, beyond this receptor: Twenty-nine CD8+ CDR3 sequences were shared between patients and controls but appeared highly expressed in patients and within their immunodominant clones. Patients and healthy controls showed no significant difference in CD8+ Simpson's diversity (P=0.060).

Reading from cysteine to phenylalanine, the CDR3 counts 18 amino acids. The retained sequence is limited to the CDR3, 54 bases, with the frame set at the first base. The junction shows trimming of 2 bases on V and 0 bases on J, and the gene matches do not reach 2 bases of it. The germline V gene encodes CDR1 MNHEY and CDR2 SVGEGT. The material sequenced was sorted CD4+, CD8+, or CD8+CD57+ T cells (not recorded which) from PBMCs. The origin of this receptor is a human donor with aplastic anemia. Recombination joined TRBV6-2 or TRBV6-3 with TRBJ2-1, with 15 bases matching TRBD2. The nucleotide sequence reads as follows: TGTGCCAGCAGTTACGGGACTAGCGGGGGGCTCTCCTACAATGAGCAGTTCTTC. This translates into CASSYGTSGGLSYNEQFF.